These T cell receptor beta chains were read from a single sample in a study of T cells in Graves' hyperthyroidism and ophthalmopathy. TCRdb fed the multiplex PCR reads into MiXCR, producing one record per CDR3 protein. The sample shows under 300,000 distinct CDR3 sequences, less than 30% of them seen only once. The sequencing sample was made of blood. These receptor sequences come from a man in his forties with Graves' hyperthyroidism that later progressed to Graves' ophthalmopathy. The CDR3 runs from the conserved cysteine through the conserved F or W. The order of the fields is clone size, V gene, J gene, D gene, CDR3 protein, CDR3 DNA. A D gene is named only where the DNA matches it firmly. Not all rows give a size; the values are once, few, many and, for expanded clones, a class.

abundance: NA
v_gene: TRBV20-1
j_gene: TRBJ2-5
d_gene: NA
CDR3aa: CSARDPGRVKETQYF
CDR3nt: TGCAGTGCTAGAGATCCGGGCAGGGTAAAAGAGACCCAGTACTTC

abundance: many
v_gene: TRBV3-1
j_gene: TRBJ2-2
d_gene: NA
CDR3aa: CASNPGTGELFF
CDR3nt: TGTGCCAGTAACCCAGGGACCGGGGAGCTGTTTTTT

abundance: once
v_gene: TRBV24-1
j_gene: TRBJ2-7
d_gene: NA
CDR3aa: CATSVEFHEQYF
CDR3nt: TGTGCCACCAGTGTAGAGTTCCACGAGCAGTACTTC

abundance: few
v_gene: TRBV14
j_gene: TRBJ2-2
d_gene: NA
CDR3aa: CASSVRTLGTGELFF
CDR3nt: TGTGCCAGCAGCGTGCGTACATTGGGCACCGGGGAGCTGTTTTTT

abundance: NA
v_gene: TRBV6-1
j_gene: TRBJ2-4
d_gene: TRBD1
CDR3aa: CASSGHRGNIQYF
CDR3nt: TGTGCCAGCAGTGGACACAGGGGAAACATTCAGTACTTC

abundance: many
v_gene: TRBV19
j_gene: TRBJ2-5
d_gene: TRBD1
CDR3aa: CASSTSGQGTGETQYF
CDR3nt: TGTGCCAGTAGTACCTCGGGACAGGGAACCGGAGAGACCCAGTACTTC

abundance: many
v_gene: TRBV25-1
j_gene: TRBJ2-2
d_gene: TRBD2
CDR3aa: CASSGVSGRTVTGELFF
CDR3nt: TGTGCCAGCAGTGGGGTTAGCGGGAGGACTGTCACCGGGGAGCTGTTTTTT

abundance: many
v_gene: TRBV12-3/TRBV12-4
j_gene: TRBJ2-3
d_gene: NA
CDR3aa: CASSLYTRTDTQYF
CDR3nt: TGTGCCAGCAGTTTATACACAAGGACAGATACGCAGTATTTT

abundance: NA
v_gene: TRBV28
j_gene: TRBJ1-1
d_gene: TRBD1
CDR3aa: CASSLPTGMRTFF
CDR3nt: TGTGCCAGCAGTTTGCCGACAGGGATGAGGACTTTCTTT

abundance: NA
v_gene: TRBV11-3
j_gene: TRBJ1-2
d_gene: NA
CDR3aa: CASSSTGGGYGYTF
CDR3nt: TGTGCCAGCAGCTCCACCGGAGGTGGCTATGGCTACACCTTC

abundance: many
v_gene: TRBV20-1
j_gene: TRBJ2-2
d_gene: TRBD2
CDR3aa: CSAFYPGLTNTEELFF
CDR3nt: TGCAGTGCTTTTTATCCGGGACTAACGAACACCGAGGAGCTGTTTTTT

abundance: many
v_gene: TRBV6-5
j_gene: TRBJ2-7
d_gene: NA
CDR3aa: CASRRTAPSSYEQYF
CDR3nt: TGTGCCAGCAGGAGGACAGCCCCGAGCTCCTACGAGCAGTACTTC

abundance: many
v_gene: TRBV7-2
j_gene: TRBJ1-5
d_gene: NA
CDR3aa: CASSLLGHRPQHF
CDR3nt: TGTGCCAGCAGCCTTTTGGGGCACAGGCCCCAGCATTTT

abundance: many
v_gene: TRBV20-1
j_gene: TRBJ1-1
d_gene: NA
CDR3aa: CSANHREMNTEAFF
CDR3nt: TGCAGTGCTAACCACAGGGAAATGAACACTGAAGCTTTCTTT

abundance: many
v_gene: TRBV30
j_gene: TRBJ2-5
d_gene: NA
CDR3aa: CAWRGQQKETQYF
CDR3nt: TGTGCCTGGAGGGGCCAGCAGAAAGAGACCCAGTACTTC

abundance: many
v_gene: TRBV19
j_gene: TRBJ1-4
d_gene: NA
CDR3aa: CASSIDGEGEKLFF
CDR3nt: TGTGCCAGTAGTATAGACGGGGAGGGTGAAAAACTGTTTTTT

abundance: many
v_gene: TRBV2
j_gene: TRBJ2-7
d_gene: TRBD2
CDR3aa: CASSVSGTSYEQYF
CDR3nt: TGTGCCAGCAGTGTGAGCGGGACTAGCTACGAGCAGTACTTC